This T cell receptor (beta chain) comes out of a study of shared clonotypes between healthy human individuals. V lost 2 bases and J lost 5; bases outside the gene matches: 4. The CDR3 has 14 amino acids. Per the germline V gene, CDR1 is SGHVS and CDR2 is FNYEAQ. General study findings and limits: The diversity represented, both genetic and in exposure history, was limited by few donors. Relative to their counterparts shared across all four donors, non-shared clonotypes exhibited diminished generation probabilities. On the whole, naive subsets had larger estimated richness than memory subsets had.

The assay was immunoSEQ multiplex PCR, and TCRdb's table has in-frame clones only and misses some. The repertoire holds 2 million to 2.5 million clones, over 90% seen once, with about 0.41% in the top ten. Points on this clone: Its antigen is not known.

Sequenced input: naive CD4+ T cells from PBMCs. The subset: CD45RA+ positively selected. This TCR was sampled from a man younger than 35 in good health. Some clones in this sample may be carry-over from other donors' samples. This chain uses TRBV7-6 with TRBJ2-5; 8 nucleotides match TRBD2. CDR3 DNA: TGTGCCAGCAGCTTATCGGGGGGGAGGGAGACCCAGTACTTC. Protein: CASSLSGGRETQYF.